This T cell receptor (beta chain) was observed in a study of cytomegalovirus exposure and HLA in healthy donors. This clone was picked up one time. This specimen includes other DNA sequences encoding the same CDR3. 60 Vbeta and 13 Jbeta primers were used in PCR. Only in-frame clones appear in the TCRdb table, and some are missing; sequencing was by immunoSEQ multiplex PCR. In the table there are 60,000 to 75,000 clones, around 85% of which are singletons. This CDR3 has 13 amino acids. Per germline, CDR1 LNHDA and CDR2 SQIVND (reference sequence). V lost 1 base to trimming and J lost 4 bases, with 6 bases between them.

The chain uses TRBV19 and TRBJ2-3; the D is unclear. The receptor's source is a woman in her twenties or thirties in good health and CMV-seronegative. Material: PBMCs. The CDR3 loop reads CASSIGLADTQYF. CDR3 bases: TGTGCCAGTAGTATAGGACTGGCAGATACGCAGTATTTT.